A single T cell receptor (beta chain) is shown here with its context. Sequenced by immunoSEQ multiplex PCR; TCRdb stores in-frame clones only, minus some. The sample carries some 500,000 clones, 95% to 97% recorded once. This entry belongs to a study of shared clonotypes between healthy human individuals. The CDR3 runs 12 residues. The authors divided CD4+ cells into CD45RA+ naive and CD45RA-negative memory subsets. The clonotype comes from a woman in her twenties or thirties in good health. The rearrangement joins TRBV21-1 to TRBJ2-7; the tabulated D call, TRBD1, remains unverified against the DNA. TRBV21-1 is a pseudogene segment. Sequencing used naive CD4+ T cells sorted from blood. Subset indicated: CD45RA+ positively selected. CDR3 region: CASSPGDHEQYF. The CDR3 bases are TGTGCCAGCTCGCCAGGGGACCACGAGCAGTACTTC.